The present entry profiles one T cell receptor beta chain with its context. This sample stems from a study of response to subunit inactivated influenza vaccine. The CDR3 totals 20 residues. V dropped 0 bases and J dropped 0; count of bases not matched to a gene: 11. Germline V gene data show CDR1 as LGHNA and CDR2 as YSLEER. TCRdb called the RT-PCR reads again in MiXCR, with one record for every CDR3 protein. This table holds roughly 620,000 distinct CDR3 sequences, 10% to 12% found once. The data were also submitted as part of a second study, on T cells expressing NK-cell markers. That publication notes: For TCR beta, cDNA was produced by 5'RACE template switching with UMIs.

The material was PBMCs from blood, obtained on the day of vaccination. This clonotype originated in a man over 45 who received an inactivated influenza vaccine. The chain combines TRBV4-3 with TRBJ2-1; 10 bases line up with TRBD2. The CDR3 nucleotides read TGCGCCAGCAGCCAAGAAGAGGGTGGAGAGCGGGGGGGCTCCTACAATGAGCAGTTCTTC. Translated: CASSQEEGGERGGSYNEQFF.